This entry lists 29 T cell receptor beta chains sequenced from one sample in a study of T-cell reconstitution after alpha-beta-depleted transplantation in children. As it was prepared, the TCRbeta library received unique molecular identifiers. TCRdb used MiXCR to reprocess the PCR reads, holding one entry per CDR3 protein. The sample comprises some 460,000 distinct CDR3 sequences, under 20% of which are singletons, and 29% rests with the top ten. The sample was PBMCs, mostly from graft donor cells, taken 360 days after TCRalphabeta/CD19-depleted stem cell transplant. Receptors were obtained from a boy less than two years old who had a stem cell transplant for Wiskott-Aldrich syndrome, so the T cells may come from the graft donor.

The rearrangement uses TRBV11-2 and TRBJ2-1; 10 bases fit TRBD2. CDR1 SGHAT and CDR2 FQNNGV come from the germline V gene. The junction had 6 bases not matched to a gene; V was cut back by 1 base and J by 0 bases. The CDR3 contains 18 residues. CDR3 protein: CASSLVSSGGSSYNEQFF. As DNA, the CDR3 is TGTGCCAGCAGCTTAGTCTCTAGCGGGGGCAGCTCCTACAATGAGCAGTTCTTC.

This clonotype was found a few times. The chain joins TRBV11-2 to TRBJ1-4, with D possibly TRBD1 on 6 matching bases. The CDR3 has 15 residues. Germline V lookup: CDR1 SGHAT, CDR2 FQNNGV. Trimming took 2 bases from V and 8 from J, leaving 15 bases between them. The CDR3 region has the DNA TGTGCCAGCAGCTTAAAACAGGGTCTCGGCGAAAAACTGTTTTTT. Amino acids: CASSLKQGLGEKLFF. The full variable domain, with the rest looked up from reference TRBV11-2 and TRBJ1-4, is EAGVAQSPRYKIIEKRQSVAFWCNPISGHATLYWYQQILGQGPKLLIQFQNNGVVDDSQLPKDRFSAERLKGVDSTLKIQPAKLEDSAVYLCASSLKQGLGEKLFFGSGTQLSVL.

This clonotype came up a few times. The CDR3 sequence is CATSESTDRQETQYF. The CDR3 nucleotides read TGTGCCACCAGTGAGTCGACAGATCGCCAAGAGACCCAGTACTTC. The chain couples TRBV24-1 to TRBJ2-5; maybe TRBD1 (5 bases). The CDR3 has 15 amino acids. V lost 4 bases to trimming and J lost 1 base, with 12 bases between them. CDR1 and CDR2 from the germline V gene are KGHDR and SFDVKD.

V and J are TRBV7-9 and TRBJ2-7; D is unclear. Trimming took off 2 bases at V and 7 bases at J, with 6 bases between the two ends. The germline gives CDR1 SEHNR, CDR2 FQNEAQ (reference sequence). The CDR3 runs to 11 residues. In nucleotides, the CDR3 is TGTGCCAGCAGCTTAAAGCATGAGCAGTACTTC. Amino acids: CASSLKHEQYF.

This sequence joins TRBV7-2 and TRBJ2-7; D is uncertain. The CDR3 is 11 residues long. Germline-derived CDR1 and CDR2 are SGHTA and FQGNSA. V was pared by 2 bases and J by 7 bases, with 6 bases between. CDR3 DNA sequence: TGTGCCAGCAGCTTAATAAGTGAGCAGTACTTC. Its translation is CASSLISEQYF.

This clonotype has more than one count but fewer than ten. This chain links TRBV12-3 or TRBV12-4 with TRBJ2-1; 13 nucleotides align to TRBD2. The CDR3 has 20 amino acids. Germline trimming cut 3 bases from V and 0 bases from J; bases unmatched to any gene: 11. CDR3 bases: TGTGCCAGCAGTTTTCGACTAGCGGGGGGAGCTGGGGGCTCCTACAATGAGCAGTTCTTC. Amino acids: CASSFRLAGGAGGSYNEQFF.

In its sample, this clonotype was seen a few times. V usage is TRBV6-2 or TRBV6-3 and J usage is TRBJ2-3; D is unresolved. The CDR3 sequence is 15 residues long. The germline V gene encodes CDR1 MNHEY and CDR2 SVGEGT. V lost 1 base and J lost 0, with 8 bases in between. The CDR3 nucleotides are TGTGCCAGCAGTTACTACACCGGGAGCACAGATACGCAGTATTTT. Translation gives CASSYYTGSTDTQYF.

Many counts were recorded for this clonotype. The chain couples TRBV7-9 to TRBJ2-7; D unresolved. The germline gives CDR1 SEHNR, CDR2 FQNEAQ (reference sequence). The CDR3 runs 11 residues. V gave up 5 bases and J gave up 2 bases, with 4 bases separating them. The CDR3 reads CASSHTYEQYF. The CDR3 DNA sequence: TGTGCCAGCAGCCATACCTACGAGCAGTACTTC.

The chain's CDR3 is CASACGHSYEQYF. CDR3 nucleotide sequence: TGTGCCAGCGCCTGCGGACATTCCTACGAGCAGTACTTC. This chain joins TRBV21-1 and TRBJ2-7; TRBD1 is the table's D call, not checked against the DNA. TRBV21-1 represents a pseudogene. There are 13 residues in the CDR3.

The genes are TRBV10-3 and TRBJ1-4, with D perhaps matching TRBD1 (6 bases). The V gene lost 3 bases and the J gene lost 6 bases, with 11 bases spanning the gap. CDR1 ENHRY and CDR2 SYGVKD come from the germline V gene. This CDR3 region has 14 residues. The CDR3: CAISESGGDEKLFF. CDR3 bases: TGTGCCATCAGTGAATCGGGGGGCGATGAAAAACTGTTTTTT.

The rearrangement links TRBV10-3 to TRBJ2-7; 10 bases align to TRBD1. The junction had 2 bases not matched to a gene; V was cut back by 4 bases and J by 2 bases. This CDR3 has 14 residues. Germline V gives CDR1 ENHRY, CDR2 SYGVKD. DNA for the CDR3: TGTGCCATCAGTGCCGGGACAGGGGCCTACGAGCAGTACTTC. Translating gives CAISAGTGAYEQYF.

V is TRBV7-4 and J is TRBJ2-1; the D is unclear. Germline V gene lookup returns CDR1 SGHVT and CDR2 SQSDAQ. This CDR3 is 15 amino acids long. V was clipped by 6 bases and J by 6 bases, with 18 bases between them. CDR3 region: CASSYSRSVFNEQFF. Here the CDR3 DNA reads TGTGCCAGCAGTTATAGCCGGAGCGTTTTCAATGAGCAGTTCTTC.

This clonotype has a handful of counts. The gene calls are TRBV10-3 and TRBJ2-1; tentatively, D is TRBD1 or TRBD2 (5 bases each). V shed 4 bases and J shed 2 bases, with 15 bases lying between them. The germline V gene encodes CDR1 ENHRY and CDR2 SYGVKD. CDR3 length equals 16 residues. CDR3 loop: CAISGPEGPPYNEQFF. In DNA form, the CDR3 reads TGTGCCATCAGTGGCCCAGAGGGGCCCCCCTACAATGAGCAGTTCTTC.

As DNA, the CDR3 is TGTGCCAGCAGCCTAACCGTGCGAGGCACAGATACGCAGTATTTT. Amino acid sequence: CASSLTVRGTDTQYF. This sequence joins TRBV7-9 and TRBJ2-3; D uncertain. V gave up 5 bases and J gave up 1 base, with 13 bases separating them. The CDR3 spans 15 residues. Germline-derived CDR1 and CDR2 are SEHNR and FQNEAQ (reference sequence).

This sequence joins TRBV5-1 and TRBJ2-3; 9 bases align to TRBD1. J gave up 5 bases and V 0 bases, and 4 bases lay outside the gene matches. The CDR3 spans 15 residues. Germline CDR1 is SGHRS and CDR2 is YFSETQ. CDR3 DNA: TGCGCCAGCAGCTTGGTGGGACAGGGAAGAGATACGCAGTATTTT. Encoded protein: CASSLVGQGRDTQYF.

The chain employs TRBV19 and TRBJ2-7, with a tentative D call TRBD1 (6 bases). This CDR3 has 14 residues. Trimming shortened V by 5 bases and J by 2 bases, and 13 bases separated the two germline ends. Looked up from germline, CDR1 is LNHDA and CDR2 is SQIVND (reference sequence). The CDR3 DNA sequence: TGTGCCAGTAGTTTGAAACAGGGCCCCTACGAGCAGTACTTC. It specifies CASSLKQGPYEQYF.

This clonotype showed up just a few times. J is TRBJ1-2 and V is TRBV29-1; possible D gene TRBD1, 5 bases. CDR1 SQVTM and CDR2 ANQGSEA come from the germline V gene. Trimming removed 5 bases at V and 5 bases at J, with 18 bases between. The CDR3 is 14 residues long. The CDR3 sequence is CSVTWLGGRYGYTF. CDR3 bases: TGCAGCGTTACATGGCTGGGGGGGAGATATGGCTACACCTTC. Drawing the rest from reference TRBV29-1 and TRBJ1-2, the complete variable domain is SAVISQKPSRDICQRGTSLTIQCQVDSQVTMMFWYRQQPGQSLTLIATANQGSEATYESGFVIDKFPISRPNLTFSTLTVSNMSPEDSSIYLCSVTWLGGRYGYTFGSGTRLTVV.

This chain uses TRBV10-3 with TRBJ1-2; 8 positions agree with TRBD1. Germline CDR1 reads ENHRY; CDR2 reads SYGVKD. The CDR3 is 12 residues long. V lost 8 bases to trimming and J lost 2 bases; unmatched junction nucleotides: 1. For the CDR3, the DNA is TGTGCCATCGGGACAGGAAACTATGGCTACACCTTC. Translated, it gives CAIGTGNYGYTF.

This clonotype was counted many times. V usage is TRBV10-3 and J usage is TRBJ2-1; 14 nucleotides match TRBD2. The germline V gene encodes CDR1 ENHRY and CDR2 SYGVKD. The CDR3 runs 16 residues. Trimming took 8 bases from V and 4 from J; bases not matched to a gene: 7. The CDR3 loop reads CAIGGTSGSPYNEQFF. The CDR3 coding sequence is TGTGCCATCGGAGGGACTAGCGGGAGCCCGTACAATGAGCAGTTCTTC.

This chain uses TRBV15 with TRBJ2-2; D possibly uses TRBD1 or TRBD2 (5 bases each). CDR3 size: 16 residues. V dropped 4 bases and J dropped 5 bases, with 17 bases sitting between them. Per germline, CDR1 LNHNV and CDR2 YYDKDF (reference sequence). CDR3: CATSTGGGRETGELFF. In nucleotides, the CDR3 is TGTGCCACCAGCACCGGTGGGGGTAGGGAGACCGGGGAGCTGTTTTTT.

This clonotype was observed a handful of times. The genes are TRBV5-1 and TRBJ1-2; 12 bases are a match to TRBD1. CDR3 size: 17 residues. The germline V gene has CDR1 SGHRS and CDR2 YFSETQ. V lost 0 bases and J lost 4; bases outside the gene matches: 7. CDR3 in DNA: TGCGCCAGCAGCTTGGGCACCCGGGACAGGGGGCTCTATGGCTACACCTTC. Amino acid sequence: CASSLGTRDRGLYGYTF.

This clonotype was seen a few times. The V gene is TRBV27, the J gene TRBJ2-5; 7 nucleotides match TRBD1. Germline CDR1 MNHEY, CDR2 SMNVEV (reference sequence). This CDR3 has 14 amino acids. V shed 7 bases, J shed 1 base, and the junction held 6 bases outside the gene matches. CDR3: CASKVTGSQETQYF. The CDR3 DNA reads as TGTGCCAGCAAAGTGACAGGGTCCCAAGAGACCCAGTACTTC.

This clonotype has at least ten counts. V is TRBV18 and J is TRBJ2-7; 8 bases agree with TRBD1. V trimming: 8 bases; J trimming: 1 base; junction bases outside the gene matches: 10. Germline V gene data show CDR1 as KGHSH and CDR2 as LQKENI. The CDR3 contains 15 residues. The CDR3 sequence is CASSPGTGGSYEQYF. CDR3 in DNA: TGTGCCAGCAGTCCCGGGACAGGTGGTTCCTACGAGCAGTACTTC.

V gene TRBV4-3 combines with J gene TRBJ1-1, with D perhaps TRBD1 (6 bases). V was clipped by 1 base and J by 8 bases, with 11 bases between them. The CDR3 covers 13 residues. Germline values: CDR1 LGHNA, CDR2 YSLEER. The CDR3 region has the DNA TGCGCCAGCAGCCAAGTGGCGGGGACAGAAGCTTTCTTT. Protein product: CASSQVAGTEAFF.

This chain connects TRBV18 to TRBJ2-3, with TRBD1 matching over 9 bases. The ends lost 4 bases at V and 6 bases at J; junction bases unmatched: 5. Germline CDR1 is KGHSH and CDR2 is LQKENI. The CDR3 runs to 14 residues. The CDR3 is CASSRDRVRDTQYF. As DNA, the CDR3 is TGTGCCAGCTCACGGGACAGGGTGCGCGATACGCAGTATTTT.

This clonotype was seen many times. The chain recombines TRBV5-1 with TRBJ2-3, with 10 bases fitting TRBD2. The CDR3 totals 15 residues. CDR1 is SGHRS and CDR2 is YFSETQ in the germline V gene. V lost 3 bases to trimming and J lost 1 base; unmatched junction nucleotides: 2. The chain's CDR3 is CASSSSGGGTDTQYF. Here the CDR3 DNA reads TGCGCCAGCAGCTCGAGCGGGGGGGGCACAGATACGCAGTATTTT.

This clonotype turned up a few times. CDR3 region: CASSVARTSDSTDTQYF. The CDR3 bases are TGTGCCAGCAGCGTAGCACGGACTAGCGACAGCACAGATACGCAGTATTTT. The V gene is TRBV9, the J gene TRBJ2-3; 9 bases map to TRBD2. Germline lookup yields CDR1 SGDLS and CDR2 YYNGEE. This CDR3 contains 17 residues. The V segment lost 0 bases and the J segment 0 bases; nucleotides outside the gene matches: 5.

This clonotype was observed a handful of times. V and J are TRBV12-3 or TRBV12-4 and TRBJ2-5; 8 positions agree with TRBD2. This CDR3 has 16 residues. J was trimmed by 0 bases and V by 3 bases; bases with no gene match: 6. CDR3: CASSFVPAGDQETQYF. CDR3 nucleotide sequence: TGTGCCAGCAGTTTTGTCCCAGCGGGGGACCAAGAGACCCAGTACTTC.

This clonotype appeared a few times. The rearrangement uses TRBV24-1 and TRBJ2-1; TRBD1 aligns across 8 bases. Germline V gene data show CDR1 as KGHDR and CDR2 as SFDVKD. Trimming took 5 bases from V and 6 from J; bases not matched to a gene: 8. The CDR3 is 15 residues long. The CDR3 here is CATSAPGQEGNEQFF. The CDR3 bases are TGTGCCACCAGTGCCCCGGGACAGGAGGGCAATGAGCAGTTCTTC.